This T cell receptor (beta chain) derives from a study of cytomegalovirus exposure and HLA in healthy donors. About this clone itself: Its target is not known.

Germline-derived CDR1 and CDR2 are SGHTA and FQGTGA. J was trimmed by 4 bases and V by 6 bases; bases with no gene match: 9. CDR3 length: 15 residues. Sequencing used immunoSEQ multiplex PCR; TCRdb keeps in-frame clones, though not all of them. The sample lists 150,000 or so clones, roughly 80% occurring once. General study results and limits: The authors listed some 160 TCR beta chains as cytomegalovirus-associated. The majority of TCR sequences were rare, yet some public TCRs appeared in many donors.

This chain connects TRBV7-3 to TRBJ2-3; 8 nucleotides align to TRBD1. The origin of this receptor is a man younger than 45 in good health and CMV-seropositive. The sample consisted of PBMCs. CDR3 coding DNA: TGTGCCAGCAGTACCACAGGGGGTAACGCAGATACGCAGTATTTT. Amino acids: CASSTTGGNADTQYF.